Listed below are T cell receptor beta chains from one sample, sequenced in a study of T cells in Graves' hyperthyroidism and ophthalmopathy. Using its own MiXCR run on the multiplex PCR reads, TCRdb lists one record per CDR3 protein. This table has 500,000 to 650,000 distinct CDR3 sequences, over 15% appearing once. Sequencing was carried out using blood. The receptor source for this set is a woman aged 18-29 years with Graves' ophthalmopathy. The CDR3 runs from the conserved cysteine through the conserved F or W.

v_call cdr3_aa
TRBV20-1 CSAPRETNYGYTF
TRBV27 CASSFLGEVLTDTQYF
TRBV27 CASSLSSLHSYEQYF
TRBV14 CASMRSQHF
TRBV4-3 CASSQDLNRGTTEAFF
TRBV27 CASSFGQGHQETQYF
TRBV11-2 CASSSQGAGVPLYEQYF
TRBV28 CASSFSGTGPTRAQPQHF
TRBV29-1 CSAAVNTEAFF
TRBV19 CASSIASTNRDSSYNEQFF
TRBV20-1 CSARSGAGKGEQFF
TRBV28 CASSQTGDVWSTYNEQFF
TRBV20-1 CSARVLLETYEQYF
TRBV18 CASSPEGITKNIQYF
TRBV2 CASSEYVLARISAGELFF
TRBV7-9 CASSPLVNQPQHF
TRBV19 CASGTASGANVLTF
TRBV11-2 CASSPWTVEAFF
TRBV27 CASTTGGGRTGELFF
TRBV7-9 CASSLRSGGRERDNEQFF
TRBV28 CASRRDRGNYGYTF
TRBV6-1 CASSLQSNTEAFF
TRBV7-3 CASSPLGGGLAGSDTQYF
TRBV7-9 CASSLVLAGYEQFF